Each of the 28 T cell receptor beta chains below was sequenced from the same sample in a study of T cell responses to AZD1222 COVID-19 vaccine. Libraries were prepared by immunoSEQ multiplex PCR; TCRdb keeps only in-frame clonotypes and omits some of them. The sample lists about 160,000 clones; roughly nine tenths were seen once. The sample was peripheral blood, taken on day 0 of AZD1222 vaccination. These TCRs come from an adult in good health.

This chain connects TRBV7-8 to TRBJ2-5; weak D call: TRBD1 (6 bases). This CDR3 region has 14 residues. CDR1 is SGHVS, CDR2 FQNEAQ, per germline. V was cut by 5 bases and J by 3 bases, with 13 bases left in between. CDR3 bases: TGTGCCAGCAGCCCCGGGACAAAGAAAGAGACCCAGTACTTC. Translated, it gives CASSPGTKKETQYF.

This chain connects TRBV28 to TRBJ2-5, with 8 bases aligning to TRBD1. The CDR3 sequence is 17 residues long. Germline CDR1 is MDHEN and CDR2 is SYDVKM. Germline trimming cut 6 bases from V and 3 bases from J; bases unmatched to any gene: 15. The CDR3 nucleotides are TGTGCCAGCAGCCCGCCGATTGGACAGGGATGGGAAGAGACCCAGTACTTC. This encodes CASSPPIGQGWEETQYF.

The rearrangement joins TRBV6-5 to TRBJ1-6; D not certain. The CDR3 extends over 15 amino acids. The germline CDR1 and CDR2 sequences are MNHEY and SVGAGI. Trimming removed 7 bases at V and 7 bases at J, with 17 bases between. This CDR3 reads CASTRARAGNSPLHF. The DNA of the CDR3 is TGTGCCAGCACCCGAGCGCGGGCCGGGAATTCACCCCTCCACTTT.

The rearrangement joins TRBV10-3 to TRBJ2-2; a possible D gene is TRBD2 (7 bases). V gave up 8 bases and J gave up 1 base, with 11 bases separating them. The CDR3 has 14 amino acids. CDR1 ENHRY and CDR2 SYGVKD come from the germline V gene. In DNA, the CDR3 is TGTGCCATCGGGGGGGGCCAGAACACCGGGGAGCTGTTTTTT. Translation gives CAIGGGQNTGELFF.

V usage is TRBV5-1 and J usage is TRBJ2-3, with 10 bases that match TRBD2. Germline trimming cut 2 bases from V and 1 base from J; bases unmatched to any gene: 1. Germline CDR1 is SGHRS and CDR2 is YFSETQ. The CDR3 loop spans 15 amino acids. The CDR3 sequence: CASSFSGGRTDTQYF. Written as DNA, the CDR3 is TGCGCCAGCAGCTTTAGCGGGGGGCGCACAGATACGCAGTATTTT.

The rearrangement joins TRBV9 to TRBJ2-5, with a weak D call TRBD1 (5 bases). This CDR3 contains 14 residues. The germline V and J ends were trimmed by 3 bases and 1 base, with 10 bases remaining between them. Germline-derived CDR1 and CDR2 are SGDLS and YYNGEE. CDR3 sequence reads: CASSEDTLQETQYF. For the CDR3, the DNA is TGTGCCAGCAGCGAGGACACCCTCCAAGAGACCCAGTACTTC. Full variable domain (outside the CDR3, taken from reference TRBV9 and TRBJ2-5): DSGVTQTPKHLITATGQRVTLRCSPRSGDLSVYWYQQSLDQGLQFLIQYYNGEERAKGNILERFSAQQFPDLHSELNLSSLELGDSALYFCASSEDTLQETQYFGPGTRLLVL.

V is TRBV5-1 and J is TRBJ2-7; possible D gene TRBD2, 5 bases. The germline V gene has CDR1 SGHRS and CDR2 YFSETQ. The CDR3 consists of 14 residues. V was pared by 0 bases and J by 3 bases, with 10 bases between. The CDR3 is CASSLGGRDYEQYV. DNA for the CDR3: TGCGCCAGCAGCTTGGGAGGACGGGACTACGAGCAGTACGTC.

CDR3 DNA: TGTGCCAGTAGTAGGGACAGGGACTCCTACGAGCAGTACTTC. The encoded protein is CASSRDRDSYEQYF. The V call is TRBV19, the J call TRBJ2-7, with 9 bases lining up with TRBD1. The CDR3 covers 14 residues. Germline values: CDR1 LNHDA, CDR2 SQIVND (reference sequence). Germline trimming cut 4 bases from V and 0 bases from J; bases unmatched to any gene: 1.

This clone came up once. The chain couples TRBV5-1 to TRBJ2-3, with D uncertain. V shed 2 bases and J shed 6 bases, with 7 bases lying between them. Germline loops: CDR1 SGHRS, CDR2 YFSETQ. There are 12 residues in the CDR3. The CDR3 sequence is CASSFARDTQYF. In DNA, the CDR3 is TGCGCCAGCAGCTTCGCGCGGGATACGCAGTATTTT. The entire variable domain, with the rest obtained from reference TRBV5-1 and TRBJ2-3, is as follows: KAGVTQTPRYLIKTRGQQVTLSCSPISGHRSVSWYQQTPGQGLQFLFEYFSETQRNKGNFPGRFSGRQFSNSRSEMNVSTLELGDSALYLCASSFARDTQYFGPGTRLTVL.

This chain joins TRBV5-4 and TRBJ2-7; 13 nucleotides line up with TRBD2. Germline trimming cut 4 bases from V and 9 bases from J; bases unmatched to any gene: 7. This CDR3 comprises 14 residues. The V gene's germline CDR1 is SGHNT and CDR2 YYREEE (reference sequence). The CDR3 spells CASSPGTSGASQYF. CDR3 DNA: TGTGCCAGCAGCCCGGGGACTAGCGGGGCATCGCAGTACTTC.

This sequence joins TRBV4-2 and TRBJ2-1; maybe TRBD2 (7 bases). The CDR3 loop spans 17 amino acids. V was trimmed by 2 bases and J by 0 bases, leaving 14 bases between them. In germline, CDR1 is LGHNA, CDR2 YNFKEQ. CDR3 coding DNA: TGTGCCAGCAGCCAAACGACGGGGGGCCTCTCCTACAATGAGCAGTTCTTC. It is translated as CASSQTTGGLSYNEQFF.

J is TRBJ2-3 and V is TRBV7-2; 7 bases map to TRBD2. This CDR3 contains 13 residues. Germline CDR1 is SGHTA and CDR2 is FQGNSA. The ends lost 7 bases at V and 3 bases at J; junction bases unmatched: 4. CDR3 sequence: CASTSAGTDTQYF. The DNA for the CDR3 is TGTGCCAGCACCTCAGCGGGAACAGATACGCAGTATTTT.

In this sample, this clone turned up once. The genes are TRBV10-3 and TRBJ2-5; D is possibly TRBD1 (6 bases). Looked up from germline, CDR1 is ENHRY and CDR2 is SYGVKD. The CDR3 runs 13 residues. V gave up 6 bases and J gave up 4 bases, with 12 bases separating them. The CDR3: CAIRDTGPETQYF. The CDR3 nucleotides read TGTGCCATCAGGGACACAGGGCCAGAGACCCAGTACTTC.

CDR3 nucleotide sequence: TGTGCCAGCAGCTCCAGGGTGGAGGGGAGCTACGAGCAGTACGTC. This encodes CASSSRVEGSYEQYV. The chain employs TRBV5-4 and TRBJ2-7, with D perhaps TRBD2 (6 bases). Trimming took 3 bases from V and 3 from J, leaving 16 bases between them. From germline, CDR1 is SGHNT and CDR2 YYREEE (reference sequence). The CDR3 runs 15 residues.

This rearrangement joins TRBV27 to TRBJ2-7; 9 nucleotides line up with TRBD1. In germline, CDR1 is MNHEY, CDR2 SMNVEV (reference sequence). The CDR3 runs to 14 residues. J was trimmed by 3 bases and V by 0 bases; bases with no gene match: 0. CDR3 DNA sequence: TGTGCCAGCAGTTTATCGACAGGGGGCTACGAGCAGTACTTC. It specifies CASSLSTGGYEQYF.

The chain links TRBV5-5 to TRBJ1-1; D not certain. The CDR3 runs 15 residues. Trimming shortened V by 0 bases and J by 0 bases, and 9 bases separated the two germline ends. Germline loops: CDR1 SGHKS, CDR2 YYEKEE (reference sequence). DNA of the CDR3: TGTGCCAGCAGCTTGGCCCCTTTAGTGAACACTGAAGCTTTCTTT. This gives the protein CASSLAPLVNTEAFF.

The chain is built from TRBV3-1 (or the pseudogene TRBV3-2) and TRBJ2-5; unclear D gene. V was trimmed by 3 bases and J by 7 bases, leaving 15 bases between them. This CDR3 comprises 14 residues. The germline gives CDR1 LGHDT, CDR2 YNNKEL (reference sequence). The CDR3 nucleotides read TGTGCCAGCAGCCAGCTGGACCAGTTTGTGACCCAGTACTTC. Amino acid sequence: CASSQLDQFVTQYF.

This clone showed up just once. V gene TRBV6-1 combines with J gene TRBJ1-5; D is ambiguous. Trimming took off 2 bases at V and 6 bases at J, with 5 bases between the two ends. Germline assignment: CDR1 MNHNS and CDR2 SASEGT. The CDR3 runs 12 residues. The CDR3 DNA reads TGTGCCAGCAGTGAACTCAGTCAGCCCCAGCATTTT. This codes for CASSELSQPQHF.

The chain links TRBV3-1 (or the pseudogene TRBV3-2) to TRBJ2-2, with 7 bases fitting TRBD1. Germline V CDR1 and CDR2: LGHDT, YNNKEL (reference sequence). CDR3 length: 16 amino acids. Trimming took 3 bases from V and 0 from J; bases not matched to a gene: 4. The CDR3 spells CASSQNRGTNTGELFF. CDR3 nucleotides: TGTGCCAGCAGCCAGAACAGGGGTACGAACACCGGGGAGCTGTTTTTT.

This rearrangement joins TRBV5-1 to TRBJ2-2; D might be TRBD2 (5 bases). This CDR3 region has 14 residues. V was cut by 4 bases and J by 6 bases, with 13 bases left in between. The germline gives CDR1 SGHRS, CDR2 YFSETQ. The CDR3 protein is CASSLSTRSGELFF. CDR3 coding DNA: TGCGCCAGCAGCCTTAGCACTAGATCCGGGGAGCTGTTTTTT.

The chain uses TRBV12-3 or TRBV12-4 and TRBJ2-5; TRBD2 is a possible D gene (6 bases). Trimming removed 6 bases at V and 1 base at J, with 9 bases between. This CDR3 contains 13 residues. Here the CDR3 reads CASSWTTQETQYF. CDR3 DNA: TGTGCCAGCAGCTGGACTACCCAAGAGACCCAGTACTTC.

The chain is built from TRBV30 and TRBJ2-3; 8 bases agree with TRBD1. The germline V gene encodes CDR1 GTSNPN and CDR2 SVGIG (reference sequence). With V trimmed by 0 bases and J by 4 bases, 0 bases remained unmatched. This CDR3 is built from 13 residues. CDR3 sequence: CAWSVQGADTQYF. Here the CDR3 DNA reads TGTGCCTGGAGTGTACAGGGGGCAGATACGCAGTATTTT.

The chain links TRBV12-3 or TRBV12-4 to TRBJ2-3; the D is unclear. Between the trimmed V and J ends, which lost 10 bases and 6 bases, there was a span of 2 bases. The CDR3 runs to 8 residues. The CDR3 is CATDTQYF. The CDR3 region has the DNA TGTGCCACCGATACGCAGTATTTT.

Concerning this clone: Relative to the germline gene, one junction end is altered; a read error may explain this. The chain has TRBV29-1 and TRBJ1-4, with D tentatively TRBD1 (6 bases). The CDR3 is 12 residues long. Germline V lookup: CDR1 SQVTM, CDR2 ANQGSEA. The CDR3 here is CSVEPPGGQASF. CDR3 sequence (DNA): TGCAGCGTTGAACCCCCCGGGGGGCAGGCATCATTT.

The V and J genes are TRBV30 and TRBJ2-7, with a possible D match to TRBD1 (5 bases). Per germline, CDR1 GTSNPN and CDR2 SVGIG (reference sequence). V lost 2 bases and J lost 3, with 8 bases in between. The CDR3 has 12 amino acids. The CDR3 region is CAWSWGGYEQYF. CDR3 sequence (DNA): TGTGCCTGGAGTTGGGGCGGCTACGAGCAGTACTTC.

The CDR3 protein is CASSQFLQSSYNSPLHF. The CDR3 coding sequence is TGTGCCAGCAGCCAATTTTTGCAGAGCTCCTATAATTCACCCCTCCACTTT. The chain uses TRBV3-1 (or the pseudogene TRBV3-2) and TRBJ1-6; D is uncertain. Looked up from germline, CDR1 is LGHDT and CDR2 is YNNKEL (reference sequence). V lost 2 bases to trimming and J lost 0 bases, with 11 bases between them. The CDR3 loop spans 17 amino acids.

This chain links TRBV9 with TRBJ2-5; 7 bases align to TRBD1. The CDR3 runs 16 residues. Germline CDR1 SGDLS, CDR2 YYNGEE. V gave up 0 bases and J gave up 1 base; unmatched junction bases: 6. The CDR3 DNA is TGTGCCAGCAGCGTAGTCCCGGCAGGGGGCCAAGAGACCCAGTACTTC. It encodes CASSVVPAGGQETQYF.

The chain recombines TRBV6-1 with TRBJ1-4; D not resolved. The V end was cut by 0 bases, the J end by 8 bases, with 16 bases between. Germline-derived CDR1 and CDR2 are MNHNS and SASEGT. CDR3 length equals 16 residues. The CDR3 reads CASSEARAVWSEKLFF. CDR3 in DNA: TGTGCCAGCAGTGAAGCGCGGGCAGTTTGGTCCGAAAAACTGTTTTTT.